The 7 T cell receptor beta chains in this list originate from one sample, sequenced in a study of blood T cell repertoires in COVID-19 (dated by TCRdb to the early 2020s). The library relied on the immunoSEQ multiplex PCR assay. TCRdb's version of the immuneACCESS table is confined to in-frame rearrangements and falls short of the full clone set. An unresolved V gene accounts for under half of the shortfall where checked; the remainder is of unknown origin. The sample has about 180,000 clones on record, around 80% of them singletons. About 6.5% of the sample goes to the ten largest clones. Sequenced: peripheral blood. The receptors originated from a man between 70 and 80 years old with active or convalescent COVID-19.

This chain joins TRBV30 and TRBJ2-2, with TRBD2 as a possible D gene (7 bases). Germline V gives CDR1 GTSNPN, CDR2 SVGIG (reference sequence). The V and J ends lost 3 bases and 2 bases respectively, with 10 bases between them. The CDR3 length is 14 residues. Here the CDR3 DNA reads TGTGCCTGGAGCCGCGGGGGCAACACCGGGGAGCTGTTTTTT. Its protein is CAWSRGGNTGELFF.

V is TRBV6-6 and J is TRBJ1-5; 8 nucleotides match TRBD1. Germline lookup yields CDR1 MNHNY and CDR2 SVGAGI (reference sequence). V was clipped by 4 bases and J by 2 bases; unmatched bases: 7. CDR3 length: 16 residues. CDR3 amino acids: CASSFGQGGGNQPQHF. CDR3 nucleotide sequence: TGTGCCAGCAGTTTTGGACAGGGTGGAGGCAATCAGCCCCAGCATTTT.

This chain joins TRBV6-5 and TRBJ2-3; 8 bases match TRBD2. The trim removed 8 bases at V and 1 base at J, leaving 5 bases unmatched. Germline V gene lookup returns CDR1 MNHEY and CDR2 SVGAGI. This CDR3 spans 14 amino acids. The CDR3 DNA reads as TGTGCCAGCTCGGCGGGGGGAGGCACAGATACGCAGTATTTT. As protein: CASSAGGGTDTQYF.

J is TRBJ1-2 and V is TRBV28, with TRBD1 identical over 9 bases. The V segment lost 5 bases and the J segment 11 bases; nucleotides outside the gene matches: 12. Germline V gene lookup returns CDR1 MDHEN and CDR2 SYDVKM. The CDR3 totals 14 residues. CDR3 DNA sequence: TGTGCCAGCAGTACATACCGGGACAGGGTAATATACACCTTC. Translation gives CASSTYRDRVIYTF.

This sequence joins TRBV6-5 and TRBJ2-3; TRBD2 matches 7 bases. CDR3 length equals 15 residues. V lost 6 bases, J lost 2 bases, and 8 bases stayed unmatched. Germline V gives CDR1 MNHEY, CDR2 SVGAGI. The CDR3 is CASRLVAGYTDTQYF. For the CDR3, the DNA is TGTGCCAGCAGGCTCGTAGCGGGTTACACAGATACGCAGTATTTT.

The chain uses TRBV27 and TRBJ2-3, with 9 bases matching TRBD2. The germline gives CDR1 MNHEY, CDR2 SMNVEV (reference sequence). The V and J ends lost 4 bases and 3 bases, in that order; junction bases with no gene match: 2. This CDR3 contains 14 residues. DNA of the CDR3: TGTGCCAGCAGTTCCGGACTAGCGACAGATACGCAGTATTTT. Translating gives CASSSGLATDTQYF.

This chain joins TRBV3-1 (or the pseudogene TRBV3-2) and TRBJ2-7; D not resolved. V was shortened by 2 bases and J by 0 bases, with 11 bases between the two germline ends. The germline V gene has CDR1 LGHDT and CDR2 YNNKEL (reference sequence). There are 15 residues in the CDR3. CDR3 sequence reads: CASSQTYASSYEQYF. The CDR3 region has the DNA TGTGCCAGCAGCCAAACATACGCAAGCTCCTACGAGCAGTACTTC.